This T cell receptor beta chain is drawn from a study of identical twins. A universal primer site was created by template switching, with the cDNA bearing unique molecular identifiers. TCRdb analysed the 5' RACE reads with MiXCR anew, one entry per CDR3 protein. This table holds some 710,000 distinct CDR3 sequences, over 5% found once. CDR3 length: 16 amino acids. Germline loops: CDR1 PRHDT, CDR2 FYEKMQ (reference sequence). The V and J ends lost 0 bases and 4 bases respectively, with 16 bases between them. Worth noting for this clonotype: Its antigen is undetermined.

Whole-study results and caveats: Out-of-frame beta sequences exhibited a weaker degree of excess twin sharing.

The source material was naive T cells sorted from blood. V is TRBV13 and J is TRBJ2-7, with TRBD2 as a possible D gene (7 bases). This clonotype was sampled from a man in his late teens or twenties in good health. The CDR3 region has the DNA TGTGCCAGCAGCTTAGGCCTAGGGGGGGCCGGGTACGAGCAGTACTTC. This translates into CASSLGLGGAGYEQYF.